The TCR beta chain under discussion was sequenced for a study of cytomegalovirus exposure and HLA in healthy donors. V was shortened by 0 bases and J by 5 bases, with 11 bases between the two germline ends. The CDR3 extends over 15 amino acids. Germline CDR1 SGDLS, CDR2 YYNGEE. Regarding this clone: Its antigen remains unknown.

PCR amplification relied on 60 Vbeta primers (plus 13 Jbeta primers). Profiled with immunoSEQ multiplex PCR; TCRdb holds only in-frame clones, not every one. The sample lists more than 150,000 clones; approximately 84% were seen once. Study-wide results and caveats: For most TCR beta V segments, an earlier analysis put the productive rate at about 90% or about 30% of the time.

Material for sequencing was PBMCs. This receptor was taken from a woman in her forties in good health and CMV-seropositive. The chain is built from TRBV9 and TRBJ1-4; D unclear. CDR3 in DNA: TGTGCCAGCAGCGTAGTTGGCAGTCCGAATGAAAAACTGTTTTTT. As protein: CASSVVGSPNEKLFF.